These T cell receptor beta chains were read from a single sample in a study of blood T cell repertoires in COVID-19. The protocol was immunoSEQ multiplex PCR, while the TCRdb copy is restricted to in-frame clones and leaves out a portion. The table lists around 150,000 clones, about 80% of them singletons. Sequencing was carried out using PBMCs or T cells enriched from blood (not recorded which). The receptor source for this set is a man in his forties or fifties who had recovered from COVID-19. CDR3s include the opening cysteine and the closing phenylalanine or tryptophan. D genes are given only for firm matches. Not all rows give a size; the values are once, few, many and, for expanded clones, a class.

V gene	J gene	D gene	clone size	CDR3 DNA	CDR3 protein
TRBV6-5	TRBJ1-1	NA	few	TGTGCCAGCAGTCGGGAGGGTCCAGGGATCACTGAAGCTTTCTTT	CASSREGPGITEAFF
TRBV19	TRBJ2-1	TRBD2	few	TGCGAGGGGACTAGCGAGTACAATGAGCAGTTCTTC	CEGTSEYNEQFF
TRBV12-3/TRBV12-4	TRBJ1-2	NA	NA	TGTGCCAGCACCCGACCCGGGTTTTTTGGCTACACCTTC	CASTRPGFFGYTF
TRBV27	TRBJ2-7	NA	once	TGTGCCAGCAGCAGGACAAGAACCTACGAGCAGTACTTC	CASSRTRTYEQYF
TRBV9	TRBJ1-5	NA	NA	TGTGCCAGCAGCCCCGCGGGTTATAGCAATCAGCCCCAGCATTTT	CASSPAGYSNQPQHF
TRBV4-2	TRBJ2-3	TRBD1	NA	TGTGCCAGCAGCTCCACGGGACAGAAAACAGATACGCAGTATTTT	CASSSTGQKTDTQYF
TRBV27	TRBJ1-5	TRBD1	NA	TGTGCCAGCAGTCCCGGACAGGGGTGGCAGCCCCAGCATTTT	CASSPGQGWQPQHF
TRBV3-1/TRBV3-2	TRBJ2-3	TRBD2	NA	TGTGCCAGCAGCTCTCGACTCAGCGGGGGCCAAGATACGCAGTATTTT	CASSSRLSGGQDTQYF
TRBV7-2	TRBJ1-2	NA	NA	TGTGCCAGCAGCTTAGATGGCTCAGCTAACTATGGCTACACCTTC	CASSLDGSANYGYTF
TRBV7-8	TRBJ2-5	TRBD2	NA	TGTGCCAGCAGCTCCAACCGACTAGCGGGGAGTCTACAAGAGACCCAGTACTTC	CASSSNRLAGSLQETQYF
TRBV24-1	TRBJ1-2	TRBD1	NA	TGTGCCACCAGTGGACAGGGGTCCTACACCTTC	CATSGQGSYTF